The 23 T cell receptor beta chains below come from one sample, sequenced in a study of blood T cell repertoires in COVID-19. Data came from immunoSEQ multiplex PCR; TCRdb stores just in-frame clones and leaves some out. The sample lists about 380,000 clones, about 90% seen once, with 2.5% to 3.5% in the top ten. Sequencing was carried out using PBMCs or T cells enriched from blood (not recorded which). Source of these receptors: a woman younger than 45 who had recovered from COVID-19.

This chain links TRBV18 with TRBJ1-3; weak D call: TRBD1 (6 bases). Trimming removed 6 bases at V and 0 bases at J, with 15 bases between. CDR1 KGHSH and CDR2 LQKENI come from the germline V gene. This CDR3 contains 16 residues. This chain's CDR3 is CASSVDSFSSGNTIYF. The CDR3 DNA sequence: TGTGCCAGCTCGGTGGACAGCTTCAGCTCTGGAAACACCATATATTTT.

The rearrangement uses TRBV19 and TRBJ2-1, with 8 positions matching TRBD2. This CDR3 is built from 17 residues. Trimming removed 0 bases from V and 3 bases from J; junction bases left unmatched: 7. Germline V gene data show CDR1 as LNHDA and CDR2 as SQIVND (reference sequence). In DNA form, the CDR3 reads TGTGCCAGTAGTATAGATCAAGGGCTAGCGGGCTACAATGAGCAGTTCTTC. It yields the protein CASSIDQGLAGYNEQFF.

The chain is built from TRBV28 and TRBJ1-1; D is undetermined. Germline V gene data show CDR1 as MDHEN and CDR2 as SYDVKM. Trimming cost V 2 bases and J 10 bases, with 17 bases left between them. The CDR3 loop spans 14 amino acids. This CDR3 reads CASSLPVQRSRAFF. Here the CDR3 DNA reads TGTGCCAGCAGTTTACCCGTCCAAAGATCTAGAGCTTTCTTT. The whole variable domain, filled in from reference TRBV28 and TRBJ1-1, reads DVKVTQSSRYLVKRTGEKVFLECVQDMDHENMFWYRQDPGLGLRLIYFSYDVKMKEKGDIPEGYSVSREKKERFSLILESASTNQTSMYLCASSLPVQRSRAFFGQGTRLTVV.

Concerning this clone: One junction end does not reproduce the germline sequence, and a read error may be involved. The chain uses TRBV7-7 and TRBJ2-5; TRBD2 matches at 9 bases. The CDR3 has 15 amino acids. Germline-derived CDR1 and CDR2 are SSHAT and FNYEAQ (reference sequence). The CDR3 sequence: CASSLGASGVETQYF. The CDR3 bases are TGTGCTAGCAGCTTAGGGGCTAGCGGGGTTGAGACCCAGTACTTC. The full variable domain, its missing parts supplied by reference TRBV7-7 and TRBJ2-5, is GAGVSQSPRYKVTKRGQDVTLRCDPISSHATLYWYQQALGQGPEFLTYFNYEAQPDKSGLPSDRFSAERPEGSISTLTIQRTEQRDSAMYRCASSLGASGVETQYFGPGTRLLVL.

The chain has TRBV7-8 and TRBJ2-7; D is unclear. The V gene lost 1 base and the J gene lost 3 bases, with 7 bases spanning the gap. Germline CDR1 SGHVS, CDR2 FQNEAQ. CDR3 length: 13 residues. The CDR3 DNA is TGTGCCAGCAGCTTAGTGTCCAGCTACGAGCAGTACTTC. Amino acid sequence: CASSLVSSYEQYF.

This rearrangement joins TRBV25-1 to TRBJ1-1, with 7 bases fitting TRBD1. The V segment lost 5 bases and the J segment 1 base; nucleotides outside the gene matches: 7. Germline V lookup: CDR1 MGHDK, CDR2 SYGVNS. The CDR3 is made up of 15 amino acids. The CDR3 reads CASSKRRTGNTEAFF. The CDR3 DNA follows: TGTGCCAGCAGTAAACGGAGGACAGGGAACACTGAAGCTTTCTTT.

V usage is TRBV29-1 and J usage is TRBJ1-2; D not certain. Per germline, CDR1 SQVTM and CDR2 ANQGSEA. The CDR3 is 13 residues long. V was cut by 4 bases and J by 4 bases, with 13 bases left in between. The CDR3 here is CSVVSSFPYGYTF. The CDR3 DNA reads TGCAGCGTTGTGTCCAGTTTTCCCTATGGCTACACCTTC.

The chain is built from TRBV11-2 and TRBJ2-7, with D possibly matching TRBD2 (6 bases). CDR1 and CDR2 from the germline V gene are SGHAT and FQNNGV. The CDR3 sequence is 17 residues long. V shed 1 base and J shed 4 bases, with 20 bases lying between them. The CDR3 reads CASSLVGPGRRKYEQYF. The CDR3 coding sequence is TGTGCCAGCAGCTTAGTAGGTCCAGGGAGGAGGAAATACGAGCAGTACTTC.

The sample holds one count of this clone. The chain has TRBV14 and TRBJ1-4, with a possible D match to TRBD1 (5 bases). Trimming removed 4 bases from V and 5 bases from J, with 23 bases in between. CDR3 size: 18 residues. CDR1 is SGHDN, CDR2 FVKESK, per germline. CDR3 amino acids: CASSRLFGSGGGNEKLFF. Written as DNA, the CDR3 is TGTGCCAGCAGCCGACTGTTTGGTTCCGGGGGAGGCAATGAAAAACTGTTTTTT. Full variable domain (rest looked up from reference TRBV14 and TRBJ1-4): EAGVTQFPSHSVIEKGQTVTLRCDPISGHDNLYWYRRVMGKEIKFLLHFVKESKQDESGMPNNRFLAERTGGTYSTLKVQPAELEDSGVYFCASSRLFGSGGGNEKLFFGSGTQLSVL.

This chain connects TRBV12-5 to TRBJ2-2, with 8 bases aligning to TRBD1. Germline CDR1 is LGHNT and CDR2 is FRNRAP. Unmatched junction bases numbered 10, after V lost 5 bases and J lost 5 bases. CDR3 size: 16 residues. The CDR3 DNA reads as TGTGCTAGTGGTACCCACTTCCAGGGGGCTACCGGGGAGCTGTTTTTT. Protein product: CASGTHFQGATGELFF.

The CDR3 sequence is CASSQDRGRWETQYF. The CDR3 DNA reads as TGCGCCAGCAGCCAAGACAGGGGCCGGTGGGAGACCCAGTACTTC. The chain has TRBV10-1 and TRBJ2-5; 8 bases line up with TRBD1. The CDR3 extends over 15 amino acids. J gave up 5 bases and V 6 bases, and 11 bases lay outside the gene matches. Per the germline V gene, CDR1 is WNHNN and CDR2 is SYGVQD (reference sequence).

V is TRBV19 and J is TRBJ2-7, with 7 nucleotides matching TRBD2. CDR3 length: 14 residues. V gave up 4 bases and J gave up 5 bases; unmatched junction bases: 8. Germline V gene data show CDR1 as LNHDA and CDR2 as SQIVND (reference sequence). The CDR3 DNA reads TGTGCCAGTAGTACTGGCGGGAGTTCCCACGAGCAGTACTTC. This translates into CASSTGGSSHEQYF. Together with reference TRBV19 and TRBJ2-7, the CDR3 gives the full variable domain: DGGITQSPKYLFRKEGQNVTLSCEQNLNHDAMYWYRQDPGQGLRLIYYSQIVNDFQKGDIAEGYSVSREKKESFPLTVTSAQKNPTAFYLCASSTGGSSHEQYFGPGTRLTVT.

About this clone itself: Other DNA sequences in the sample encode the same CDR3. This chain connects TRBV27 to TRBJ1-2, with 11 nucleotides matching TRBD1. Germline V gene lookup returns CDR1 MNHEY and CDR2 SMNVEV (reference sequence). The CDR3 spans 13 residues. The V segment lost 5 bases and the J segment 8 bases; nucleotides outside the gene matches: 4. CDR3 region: CASSPGTGGGYTF. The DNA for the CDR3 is TGTGCCAGCAGTCCCGGGACAGGGGGAGGCTACACCTTC.

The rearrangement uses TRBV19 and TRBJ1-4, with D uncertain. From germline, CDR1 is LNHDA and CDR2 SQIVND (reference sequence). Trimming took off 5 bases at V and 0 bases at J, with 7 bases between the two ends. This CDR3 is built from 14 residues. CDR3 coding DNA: TGTGCCAGTAGTGAAACTGCAACTAATGAAAAACTGTTTTTT. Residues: CASSETATNEKLFF.

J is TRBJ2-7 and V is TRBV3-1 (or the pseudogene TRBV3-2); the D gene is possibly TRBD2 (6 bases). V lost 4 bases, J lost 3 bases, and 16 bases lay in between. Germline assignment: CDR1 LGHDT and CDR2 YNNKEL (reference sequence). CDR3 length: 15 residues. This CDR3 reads CASSPGREEYYEQYF. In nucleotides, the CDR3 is TGTGCCAGCAGCCCAGGCAGGGAGGAGTACTACGAGCAGTACTTC.

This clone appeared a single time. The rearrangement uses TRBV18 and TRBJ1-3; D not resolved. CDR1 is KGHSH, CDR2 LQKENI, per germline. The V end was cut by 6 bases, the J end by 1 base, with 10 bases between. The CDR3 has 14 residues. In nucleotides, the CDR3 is TGTGCCAGCTCGTTCCAGGATTCTGGAAACACCATATATTTT. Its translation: CASSFQDSGNTIYF.

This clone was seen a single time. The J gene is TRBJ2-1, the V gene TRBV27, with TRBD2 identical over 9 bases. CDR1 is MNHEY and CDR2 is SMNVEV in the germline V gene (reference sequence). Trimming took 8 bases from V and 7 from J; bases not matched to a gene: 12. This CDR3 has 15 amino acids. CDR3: CASGAWAGGPNEQFF. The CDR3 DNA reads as TGTGCCAGCGGGGCATGGGCGGGGGGGCCGAATGAGCAGTTCTTC.

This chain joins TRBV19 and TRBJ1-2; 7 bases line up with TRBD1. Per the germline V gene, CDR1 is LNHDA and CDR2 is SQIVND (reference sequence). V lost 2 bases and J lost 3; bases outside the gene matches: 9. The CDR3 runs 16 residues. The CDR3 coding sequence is TGTGCCAGTAGTATACCTGACAGGGTTGTGGACTATGGCTACACCTTC. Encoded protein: CASSIPDRVVDYGYTF.

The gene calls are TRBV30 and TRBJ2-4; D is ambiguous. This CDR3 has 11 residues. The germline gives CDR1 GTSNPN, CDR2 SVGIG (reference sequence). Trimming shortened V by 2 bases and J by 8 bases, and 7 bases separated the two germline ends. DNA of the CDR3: TGTGCCTGGAGTTCCTTCGACATTCAGTACTTC. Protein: CAWSSFDIQYF.

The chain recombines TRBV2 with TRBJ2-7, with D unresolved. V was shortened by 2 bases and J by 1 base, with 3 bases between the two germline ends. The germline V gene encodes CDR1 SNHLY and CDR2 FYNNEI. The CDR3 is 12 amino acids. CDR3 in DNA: TGTGCCAGCAGTGAACAGTCCTACGAGCAGTACTTC. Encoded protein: CASSEQSYEQYF.

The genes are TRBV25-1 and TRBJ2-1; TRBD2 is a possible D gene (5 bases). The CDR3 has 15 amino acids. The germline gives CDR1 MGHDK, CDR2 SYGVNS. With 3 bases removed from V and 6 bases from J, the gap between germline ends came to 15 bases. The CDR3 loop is CASSDPRGLSNEQFF. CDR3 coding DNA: TGTGCCAGCAGTGACCCTCGAGGGCTAAGCAATGAGCAGTTCTTC. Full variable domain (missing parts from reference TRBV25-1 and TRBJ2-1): EADIYQTPRYLVIGTGKKITLECSQTMGHDKMYWYQQDPGMELHLIHYSYGVNSTEKGDLSSESTVSRIRTEHFPLTLESARPSHTSQYLCASSDPRGLSNEQFFGPGTRLTVL.

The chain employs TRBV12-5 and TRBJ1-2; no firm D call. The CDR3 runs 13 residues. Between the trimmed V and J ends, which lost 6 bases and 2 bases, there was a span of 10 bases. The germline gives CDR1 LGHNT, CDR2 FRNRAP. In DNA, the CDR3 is TGTGCTAGTGGGAGGAAGTTAAACTATGGCTACACCTTC. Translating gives CASGRKLNYGYTF.

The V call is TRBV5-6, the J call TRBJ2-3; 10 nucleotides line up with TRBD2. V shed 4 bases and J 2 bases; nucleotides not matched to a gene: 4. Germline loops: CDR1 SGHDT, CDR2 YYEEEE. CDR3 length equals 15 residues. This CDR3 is CASSPSGRPTDTQYF. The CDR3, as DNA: TGTGCCAGCAGCCCTAGCGGGAGACCCACAGATACGCAGTATTTT.